Below are 15 T cell receptor beta chains sequenced from a single sample in a study of blood T cell repertoires in COVID-19. Clones were read by immunoSEQ multiplex PCR, and TCRdb kept only the in-frame ones, dropping some. The repertoire includes just under 90,000 clones, approximately 79% of them detected once, and around 14% sits in the top ten. The sequenced material came from peripheral blood. The receptors stem from a woman older than 75 with acute or convalescent COVID-19.

The chain couples TRBV5-4 to TRBJ2-1, with D perhaps matching TRBD1 (7 bases). The germline V gene has CDR1 SGHNT and CDR2 YYREEE (reference sequence). V lost 2 bases and J 8 bases, leaving 11 bases between the germline ends. This CDR3 has 13 amino acids. This CDR3 reads CASSFTGEDEQFF. The CDR3 DNA sequence: TGTGCCAGCAGCTTCACAGGGGAGGATGAGCAGTTCTTC.

The V and J genes are TRBV4-2 and TRBJ1-2; no definite D call. V shed 0 bases and J shed 2 bases, with 13 bases lying between them. Germline V CDR1 and CDR2: LGHNA, YNFKEQ. The length of the CDR3 is 16 residues. The CDR3 here is CASSQERATANYGYTF. Written as DNA, the CDR3 is TGTGCCAGCAGCCAAGAGCGGGCGACCGCCAACTATGGCTACACCTTC.

The DNA for the CDR3 is TGTGCCAGCAGTCCCGGACAGAACACTGAAGCTTTCTTT. This encodes CASSPGQNTEAFF. The V and J genes are TRBV7-3 and TRBJ1-1; perhaps TRBD1 as D (5 bases). There are 13 residues in the CDR3. The V gene lost 6 bases and the J gene lost 1 base, with 9 bases spanning the gap. Germline CDR1 and CDR2: SGHTA and FQGTGA.

This clone has just one count. The rearrangement uses TRBV29-1 and TRBJ1-2; 9 nucleotides line up with TRBD1. The ends lost 5 bases at V and 7 bases at J; junction bases unmatched: 8. The CDR3 is 13 amino acids. Germline CDR1 SQVTM, CDR2 ANQGSEA. CDR3 sequence: CSVPRTGGGGYTF. The CDR3 nucleotides read TGCAGCGTTCCCCGCACAGGGGGCGGTGGCTACACCTTC. Full variable domain (outside the CDR3, taken from reference TRBV29-1 and TRBJ1-2): SAVISQKPSRDICQRGTSLTIQCQVDSQVTMMFWYRQQPGQSLTLIATANQGSEATYESGFVIDKFPISRPNLTFSTLTVSNMSPEDSSIYLCSVPRTGGGGYTFGSGTRLTVV.

This chain connects TRBV5-1 to TRBJ1-1, with TRBD1 identical over 8 bases. Germline CDR1 reads SGHRS; CDR2 reads YFSETQ. This CDR3 contains 15 residues. V lost 2 bases and J lost 0; bases outside the gene matches: 3. The CDR3 nucleotides read TGCGCCAGCAGCTTCGCAGGGGGCATGAACACTGAAGCTTTCTTT. Translating it yields CASSFAGGMNTEAFF.

This rearrangement joins TRBV3-1 (or the pseudogene TRBV3-2) to TRBJ1-4; the match to TRBD1 covers 8 bases. The germline V gene has CDR1 LGHDT and CDR2 YNNKEL (reference sequence). This CDR3 is 14 amino acids long. V shed 4 bases and J 8 bases; nucleotides not matched to a gene: 6. The CDR3 coding sequence is TGTGCCAGCAGCCTCAGGGGGCCTGGGGAAAAACTGTTTTTT. Its protein is CASSLRGPGEKLFF.

The chain joins TRBV14 to TRBJ2-1; TRBD2 matches at 7 bases. The germline CDR1 and CDR2 sequences are SGHDN and FVKESK. This CDR3 region has 16 residues. The V and J ends lost 1 base and 6 bases, in that order; junction bases with no gene match: 9. The CDR3 spells CASSQVDVRTSNEQFF. DNA of the CDR3: TGTGCCAGCAGCCAAGTGGACGTCCGGACTAGCAATGAGCAGTTCTTC.

This chain connects TRBV28 to TRBJ1-2; 8 nucleotides agree with TRBD1. CDR3 size: 15 residues. Germline V gene lookup returns CDR1 MDHEN and CDR2 SYDVKM. After removal of 6 bases from V and 0 bases from J, the junction contained 6 bases not matched to a gene. The CDR3 DNA reads TGTGCCAGCAGGATACCGGGACAGGCTAACTATGGCTACACCTTC. This translates into CASRIPGQANYGYTF.

This rearrangement joins TRBV15 to TRBJ2-7; 8 bases match TRBD1. This CDR3 region has 15 residues. Unmatched junction bases numbered 6, after V lost 0 bases and J lost 5 bases. CDR1 LNHNV and CDR2 YYDKDF come from the germline V gene (reference sequence). The CDR3 protein is CATSRDARGLDEQYF. The DNA of the CDR3 is TGTGCCACCAGCAGAGACGCCAGGGGGCTGGACGAGCAGTACTTC.

The chain joins TRBV2 to TRBJ2-1, with D perhaps matching TRBD1 (5 bases). CDR1 is SNHLY and CDR2 is FYNNEI in the germline V gene. This CDR3 comprises 16 residues. Trimming pared 4 bases from V and 1 base from J, leaving 14 bases between. CDR3 in DNA: TGTGCCAGCAGTGGGCTAGGGGCTACATCCTACAATGAGCAGTTCTTC. Translation gives CASSGLGATSYNEQFF. Full variable domain (outside the CDR3, taken from reference TRBV2 and TRBJ2-1): EPEVTQTPSHQVTQMGQEVILRCVPISNHLYFYWYRQILGQKVEFLVSFYNNEISEKSEIFDDQFSVERPDGSNFTLKIRSTKLEDSAMYFCASSGLGATSYNEQFFGPGTRLTVL.

The chain has TRBV6-6 and TRBJ1-4; weak D call: TRBD1 (5 bases). Trimming cost V 8 bases and J 3 bases, with 16 bases left between them. Germline values: CDR1 MNHNY, CDR2 SVGAGI (reference sequence). The CDR3 loop spans 15 amino acids. The CDR3, as DNA: TGTGCCAGCCAAAGGCAGGGTTCGGCTAATGAAAAACTGTTTTTT. Translated, it gives CASQRQGSANEKLFF.

The V and J genes are TRBV7-2 and TRBJ1-1; 7 bases align to TRBD1. Per the germline V gene, CDR1 is SGHTA and CDR2 is FQGNSA. The CDR3 is made up of 13 amino acids. V gave up 4 bases and J gave up 6 bases; unmatched junction bases: 5. The CDR3 loop reads CASSSDRVAEAFF. The DNA for the CDR3 is TGTGCCAGCAGCTCCGACAGGGTGGCTGAAGCTTTCTTT.

The chain links TRBV20-1 to TRBJ1-4; D gene unclear. Trimming took 3 bases from V and 0 from J, leaving 8 bases between them. The germline V gene encodes CDR1 DFQATT and CDR2 SNEGSKA (reference sequence). This CDR3 comprises 14 residues. Here the CDR3 reads CSASTVATNEKLFF. The CDR3 DNA reads TGCAGTGCTAGTACGGTCGCAACTAATGAAAAACTGTTTTTT.

V and J are TRBV6-6 and TRBJ1-2; 12 nucleotides align to TRBD1. The V gene's germline CDR1 is MNHNY and CDR2 SVGAGI (reference sequence). This CDR3 spans 16 amino acids. J gave up 4 bases and V 7 bases, and 10 bases lay outside the gene matches. The DNA of the CDR3 is TGTGCCAGCAACACCGGCGGGACAGGGGGCTCCTATGGCTACACCTTC. It yields the protein CASNTGGTGGSYGYTF.

J is TRBJ2-7 and V is TRBV7-2; D might be TRBD2 (6 bases). V gave up 0 bases and J gave up 7 bases, with 7 bases separating them. Germline V lookup: CDR1 SGHTA, CDR2 FQGNSA. The CDR3 spans 12 residues. CDR3 bases: TGTGCCAGCAGCTTAGCGGGGAGGGAGCAGTACTTC. Protein: CASSLAGREQYF.